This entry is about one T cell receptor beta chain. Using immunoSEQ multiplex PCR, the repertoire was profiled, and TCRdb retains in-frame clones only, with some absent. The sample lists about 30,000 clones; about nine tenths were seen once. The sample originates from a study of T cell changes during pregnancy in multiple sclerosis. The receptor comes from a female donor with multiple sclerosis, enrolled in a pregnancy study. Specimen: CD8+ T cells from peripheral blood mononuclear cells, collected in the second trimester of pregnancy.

The CDR3, as DNA: TGTGCCAGTAGTAACAGGGGGCTTGTTAACACTGAAGCTTTCTTT. As protein: CASSNRGLVNTEAFF. This sequence joins TRBV19 and TRBJ1-1, with 9 bases lining up with TRBD1. The CDR3 sequence is 15 residues long. CDR1 is LNHDA and CDR2 is SQIVND in the germline V gene (reference sequence). Trimming took 4 bases from V and 2 from J; bases not matched to a gene: 5.